This T cell receptor beta chain was sequenced for a study of shared clonotypes between healthy human individuals. Assay used: immunoSEQ multiplex PCR; TCRdb lists only in-frame clones, some missing. The sample records more than 2 million clones, roughly 94% being singletons. As defined, naive CD8 cells were CD45RO-negative and positively selected for CCR7, with terminally differentiated effector memory CD45RA+ cells excluded. This clonotype was sampled from a man younger than 35 in good health. The specimen sequenced was naive CD8+ T cells sorted from blood.

The CDR3 loop is CASSLAGDVETQYF. The CDR3 DNA reads TGTGCCAGCAGTTTGGCAGGGGACGTTGAGACCCAGTACTTC. The rearrangement uses TRBV27 and TRBJ2-5; a possible D gene is TRBD1 (6 bases). CDR3 size: 14 residues. Looked up from germline, CDR1 is MNHEY and CDR2 is SMNVEV (reference sequence). The ends were cut back, 3 bases at V and 5 bases at J, with 13 bases in the middle.